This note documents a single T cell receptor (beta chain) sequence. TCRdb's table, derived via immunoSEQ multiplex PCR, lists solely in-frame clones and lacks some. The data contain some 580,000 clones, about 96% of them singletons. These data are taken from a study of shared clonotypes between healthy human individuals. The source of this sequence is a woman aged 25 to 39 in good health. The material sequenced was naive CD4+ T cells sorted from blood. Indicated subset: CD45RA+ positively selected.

The CDR3 nucleotides are TGCGCCAGCAGCCCAAGAGCCCCGACCGGGGGCTATGGCTACACCTTC. This gives the protein CASSPRAPTGGYGYTF. The chain carries TRBV4-1 and TRBJ1-2; the D gene is possibly TRBD1 (5 bases). V was cut by 4 bases and J by 4 bases, with 19 bases left in between. This CDR3 has 16 amino acids. The germline V gene has CDR1 MGHRA and CDR2 YSYEKL.